This T cell receptor (beta chain) was profiled in a study of beta chain features in type 1 diabetes. On this clone itself: The antigen is unknown. The junction does not match germline at one end; this may be a read error.

CD4+ naive, central memory, regulatory and stem cell-like memory subsets were isolated by sorting on CD45RO/CCR7/CD25/CD127/CD95/CD27. CDR1 and CDR2 from the germline V gene are ENHRY and SYGVKD. The CDR3 has 15 amino acids. Findings and limits, study-wide: Cells with high TCR expression could be over-represented by cDNA sequencing. In all four CD4+ subsets, TCRB CDR3 length was significantly, moderately reduced in type 1 diabetes.

The investigators reverse transcribed all of the isolated RNA, so they sequenced expressed TCRB transcripts. Profiled with immunoSEQ multiplex PCR; TCRdb holds only in-frame clones, not every one. This table has about 900,000 clones, roughly a sixth appearing once. Material for sequencing was naive CD4+ T cells from blood. The receptor's source is a woman aged 18-29 years in good health. The V call is TRBV10-3, the J call TRBJ1-5; 10 bases are a match to TRBD1. The CDR3 reads CAISQSGQGNQPQHF. The CDR3 DNA follows: TGTGCCATCAGTCAGTCGGGACAGGGGAATCAGCCCCAGCATTTT.